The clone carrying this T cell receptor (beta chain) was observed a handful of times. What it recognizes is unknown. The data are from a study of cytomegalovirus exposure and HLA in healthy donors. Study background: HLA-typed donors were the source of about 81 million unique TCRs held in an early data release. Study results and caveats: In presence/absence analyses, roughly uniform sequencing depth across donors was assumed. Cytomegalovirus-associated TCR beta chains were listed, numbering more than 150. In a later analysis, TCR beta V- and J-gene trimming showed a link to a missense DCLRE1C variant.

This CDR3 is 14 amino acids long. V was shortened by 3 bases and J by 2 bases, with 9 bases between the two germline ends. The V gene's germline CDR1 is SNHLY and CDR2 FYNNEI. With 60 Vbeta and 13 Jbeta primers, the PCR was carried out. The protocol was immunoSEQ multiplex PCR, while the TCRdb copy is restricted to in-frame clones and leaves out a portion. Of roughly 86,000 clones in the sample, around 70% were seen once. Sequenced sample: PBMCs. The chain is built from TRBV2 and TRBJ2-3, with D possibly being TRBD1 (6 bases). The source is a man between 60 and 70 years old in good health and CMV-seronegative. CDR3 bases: TGTGCCAGCAGTGAGGACAGACCCACAGATACGCAGTATTTT. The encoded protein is CASSEDRPTDTQYF.